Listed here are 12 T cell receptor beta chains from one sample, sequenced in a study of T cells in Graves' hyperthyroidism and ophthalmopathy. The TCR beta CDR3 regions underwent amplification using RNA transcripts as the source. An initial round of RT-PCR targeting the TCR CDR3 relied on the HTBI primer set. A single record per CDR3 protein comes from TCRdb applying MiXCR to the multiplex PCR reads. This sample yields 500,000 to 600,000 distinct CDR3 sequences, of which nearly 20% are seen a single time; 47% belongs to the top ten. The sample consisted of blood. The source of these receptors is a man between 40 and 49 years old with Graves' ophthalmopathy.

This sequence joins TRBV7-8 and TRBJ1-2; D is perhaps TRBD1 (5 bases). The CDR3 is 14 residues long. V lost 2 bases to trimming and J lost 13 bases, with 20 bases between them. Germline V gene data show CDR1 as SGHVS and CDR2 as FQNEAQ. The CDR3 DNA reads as TGTGCCAGCAGCTTAACCGGGACGGACCCAATACCCACCTTC. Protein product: CASSLTGTDPIPTF.

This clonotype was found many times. Here the CDR3 DNA reads TGTGCCAGCAACGAAGGACAGCTTAACAATGAGCAGTTCTTC. Translation gives CASNEGQLNNEQFF. The chain combines TRBV2 with TRBJ2-1; possible D gene TRBD1, 6 bases. Germline values: CDR1 SNHLY, CDR2 FYNNEI. Trimming took off 7 bases at V and 5 bases at J, with 15 bases between the two ends. The CDR3 has 14 residues.

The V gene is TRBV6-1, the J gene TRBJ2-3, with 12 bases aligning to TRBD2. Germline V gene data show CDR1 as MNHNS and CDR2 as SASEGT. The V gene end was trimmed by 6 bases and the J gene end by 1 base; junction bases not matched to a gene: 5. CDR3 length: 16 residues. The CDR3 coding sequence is TGTGCCAGCAGCAAAAGACTAGCGGGGGGCACAGATACGCAGTATTTT. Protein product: CASSKRLAGGTDTQYF.

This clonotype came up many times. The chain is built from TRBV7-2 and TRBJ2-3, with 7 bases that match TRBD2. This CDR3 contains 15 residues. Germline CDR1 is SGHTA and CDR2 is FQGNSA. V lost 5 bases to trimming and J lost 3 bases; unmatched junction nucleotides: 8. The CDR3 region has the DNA TGTGCCAGCAGCCTCGGACTAGTAGGAACAGATACGCAGTATTTT. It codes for CASSLGLVGTDTQYF.

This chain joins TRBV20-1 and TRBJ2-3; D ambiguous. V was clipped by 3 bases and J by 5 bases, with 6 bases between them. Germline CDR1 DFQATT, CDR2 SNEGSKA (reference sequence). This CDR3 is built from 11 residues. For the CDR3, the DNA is TGCAGTGCTAGTCGAGGAGATACGCAGTATTTT. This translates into CSASRGDTQYF.

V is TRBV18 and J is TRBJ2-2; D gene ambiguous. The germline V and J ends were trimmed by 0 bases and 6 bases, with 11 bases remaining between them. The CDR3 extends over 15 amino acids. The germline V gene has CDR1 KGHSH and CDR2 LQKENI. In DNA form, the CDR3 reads TGTGCCAGCTCACCACCAAAGTACTCAGCCGGGGAGCTGTTTTTT. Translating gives CASSPPKYSAGELFF.

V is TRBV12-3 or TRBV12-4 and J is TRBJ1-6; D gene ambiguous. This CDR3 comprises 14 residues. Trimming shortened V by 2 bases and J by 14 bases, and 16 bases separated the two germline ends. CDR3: CASSLRDTDSALHF. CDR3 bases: TGTGCCAGCAGTTTAAGAGACACGGATTCGGCCCTCCACTTT.

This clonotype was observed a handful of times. CDR3 loop: CASNNPGSTDTQYF. The DNA of the CDR3 is TGTGCCAGCAACAACCCGGGAAGCACAGATACGCAGTATTTT. The chain carries TRBV6-2 or TRBV6-3 and TRBJ2-3, with a weak D call TRBD2 (5 bases). V was pared by 7 bases and J by 0 bases, with 11 bases between. The CDR3 is 14 residues long. The germline V gene encodes CDR1 MNHEY and CDR2 SVGEGT.

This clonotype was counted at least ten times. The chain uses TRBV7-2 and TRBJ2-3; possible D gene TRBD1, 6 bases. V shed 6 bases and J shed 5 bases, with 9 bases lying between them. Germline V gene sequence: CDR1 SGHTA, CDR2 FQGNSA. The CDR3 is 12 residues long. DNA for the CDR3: TGTGCCAGCAGAAAAGGGGGAGATACGCAGTATTTT. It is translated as CASRKGGDTQYF.

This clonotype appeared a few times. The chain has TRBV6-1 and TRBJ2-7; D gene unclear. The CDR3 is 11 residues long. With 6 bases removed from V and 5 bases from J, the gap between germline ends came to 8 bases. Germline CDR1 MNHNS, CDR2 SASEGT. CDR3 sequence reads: CASSYHNEQYF. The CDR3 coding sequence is TGTGCCAGCAGCTATCATAACGAGCAGTACTTC.

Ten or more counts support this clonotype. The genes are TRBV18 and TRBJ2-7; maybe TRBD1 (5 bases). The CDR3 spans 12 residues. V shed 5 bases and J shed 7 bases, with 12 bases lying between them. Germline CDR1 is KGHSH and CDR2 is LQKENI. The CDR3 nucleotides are TGTGCCAGCTCAAGGACAAGGGTGGAGCAGTACTTC. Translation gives CASSRTRVEQYF.

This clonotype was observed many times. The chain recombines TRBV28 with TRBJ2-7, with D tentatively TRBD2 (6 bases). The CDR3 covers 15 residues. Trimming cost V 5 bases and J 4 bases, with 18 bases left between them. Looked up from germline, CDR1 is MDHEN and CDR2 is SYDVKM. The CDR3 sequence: CASSTRRAGRYEQYF. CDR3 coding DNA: TGTGCCAGCAGTACAAGGAGGGCGGGACGATACGAGCAGTACTTC.